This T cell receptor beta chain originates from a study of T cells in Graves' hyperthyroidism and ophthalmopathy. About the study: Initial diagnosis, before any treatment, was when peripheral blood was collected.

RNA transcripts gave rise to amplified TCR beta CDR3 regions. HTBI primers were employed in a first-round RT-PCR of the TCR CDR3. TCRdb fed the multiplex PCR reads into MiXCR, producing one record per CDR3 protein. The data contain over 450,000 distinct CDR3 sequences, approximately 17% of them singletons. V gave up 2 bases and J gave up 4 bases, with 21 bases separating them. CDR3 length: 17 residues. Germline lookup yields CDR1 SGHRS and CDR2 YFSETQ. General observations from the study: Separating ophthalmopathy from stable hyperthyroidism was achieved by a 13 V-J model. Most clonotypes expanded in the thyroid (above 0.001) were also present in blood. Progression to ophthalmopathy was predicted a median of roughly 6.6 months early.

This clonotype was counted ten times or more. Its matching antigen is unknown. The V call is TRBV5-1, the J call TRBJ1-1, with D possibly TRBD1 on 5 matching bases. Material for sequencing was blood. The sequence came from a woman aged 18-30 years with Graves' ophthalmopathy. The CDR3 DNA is TGCGCCAGCAGCTTCGAGACCCTCGCAGGGATAAGCACTGAAGCTTTCTTT. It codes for CASSFETLAGISTEAFF.